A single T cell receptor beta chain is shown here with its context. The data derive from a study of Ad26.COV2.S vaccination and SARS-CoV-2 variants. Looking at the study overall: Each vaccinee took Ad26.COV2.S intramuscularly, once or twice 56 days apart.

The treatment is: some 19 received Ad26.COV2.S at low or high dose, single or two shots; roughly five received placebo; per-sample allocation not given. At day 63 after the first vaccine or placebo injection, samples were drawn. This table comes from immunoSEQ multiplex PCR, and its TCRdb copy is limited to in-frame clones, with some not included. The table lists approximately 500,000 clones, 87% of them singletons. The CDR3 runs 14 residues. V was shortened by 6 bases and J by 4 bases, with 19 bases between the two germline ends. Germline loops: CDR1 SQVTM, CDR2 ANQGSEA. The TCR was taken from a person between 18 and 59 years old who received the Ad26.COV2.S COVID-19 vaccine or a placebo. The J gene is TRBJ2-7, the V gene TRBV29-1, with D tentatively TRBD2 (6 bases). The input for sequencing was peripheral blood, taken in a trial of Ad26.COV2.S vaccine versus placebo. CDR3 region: CSVTLGGGRYEQYF. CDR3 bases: TGCAGCGTAACCCTGGGGGGAGGTCGGTACGAGCAGTACTTC.